This paragraph reports one TCR beta chain. Its antigen is currently unknown. The V gene lost 3 bases and the J gene lost 8 bases, with 13 bases spanning the gap. The germline V gene encodes CDR1 LNHDA and CDR2 SQIVND (reference sequence). There are 13 residues in the CDR3. These data belong to a study of T cells in tumors after PD-1 blockade. Study summary: No patient had prior checkpoint blockade, systemic immunosuppression, or radiotherapy within 4 weeks.

Notes on the study in general: Some novel exhausted tumor clones appeared in pre-treatment blood, suggesting peripheral recruitment.

The data were produced by immunoSEQ multiplex PCR, yet TCRdb's version contains in-frame clones alone and is incomplete. The repertoire holds 30,000 to 35,000 clones, with 73% as singletons. This receptor was obtained from a human donor with basal cell carcinoma. V is TRBV19 and J is TRBJ1-2; D ambiguous. Sequenced material: PBMCs, taken after anti-PD-1 treatment. The CDR3 DNA reads TGTGCCAGTAGTATTTCGGGGTTTTGGGGCTACACCTTC. Translation gives CASSISGFWGYTF.